Listed below are T cell receptor beta chains from one sample, sequenced in a study of T cell responses to AZD1222 COVID-19 vaccine. TCRdb's table, derived via immunoSEQ multiplex PCR, lists solely in-frame clones and lacks some. The data show around 78,000 clones, around nine tenths seen once. The input for sequencing was peripheral blood, taken on day 0 of MenACWY control vaccination. The receptor set was obtained from an adult in good health. The CDR3 runs from the conserved cysteine through the conserved F or W. D genes are given only for firm matches. Clone size is stated in some rows and not others, as once, few, many or a class when expanded.

v_gene	abundance	j_gene	d_gene	CDR3nt	CDR3aa
TRBV7-9	NA	TRBJ2-5	TRBD2	TGTGCCAGCAGCATAGGTAGCGGGAAAGAGACCCAGTACTTC	CASSIGSGKETQYF
TRBV12-3/TRBV12-4	once	TRBJ1-1	NA	TGTGCCAGCAGGGGGCTGAACACTGAAGCTTTCTTT	CASRGLNTEAFF
TRBV9	NA	TRBJ1-2	NA	TGTGCCAGCAGCGTAGGAATCATGGATGGCTACACCTTC	CASSVGIMDGYTF
TRBV5-5	NA	TRBJ1-2	NA	TGTGCCAGCAGCCCCATCAGTCGGACAAGCTATGGCTACACCTTC	CASSPISRTSYGYTF
TRBV21-1	NA	TRBJ1-3	NA	TGTGCCAGCAGCGGAAGGGCCTCTGGAAACACCATATATTTT	CASSGRASGNTIYF
TRBV3-1/TRBV3-2	NA	TRBJ1-6	NA	TGTGCCAGCAGCGATGGGAACGGTTCACCCCTCCACTTT	CASSDGNGSPLHF
TRBV5-1	NA	TRBJ2-1	TRBD1	TGCGCCAGCAGCTTGGACGGGACAGGGGGCCTTTTGAATGAGCAGTTCTTC	CASSLDGTGGLLNEQFF
TRBV6-1	many	TRBJ2-7	TRBD1	TGTGCCAGCAGTGAAAGGGGGCCGGACGAGCAGTACTTC	CASSERGPDEQYF
TRBV2	NA	TRBJ2-5	NA	TGTGCCAGCACCATGGGAGAAGGGCCAAAGACCCAGTACTTC	CASTMGEGPKTQYF
TRBV7-2	NA	TRBJ2-1	NA	TGTGCCAGCAGCGTAAGCCCCCCGGCCGAGCAGTTCTTC	CASSVSPPAEQFF
TRBV27	NA	TRBJ1-4	NA	TGTGCCAGCAGTCATCCGAATGAAAAACTGCTTTTT	CASSHPNEKLLF
TRBV30	NA	TRBJ2-3	TRBD2	TGTGCCTGGGCAGCGGGATGGTCAGATACGCAGTATTTT	CAWAAGWSDTQYF
TRBV5-1	NA	TRBJ2-7	NA	TGCGCCAGCAGCCCCAGACAGAGCAGCTACGAGCAGTACTTC	CASSPRQSSYEQYF
TRBV28	NA	TRBJ2-2	TRBD2	TGTGCCACTAATAGCGGGGCCGCGAACACCGGGGAGCTGTTTTTT	CATNSGAANTGELFF
TRBV11-2	NA	TRBJ2-3	NA	TGTGCCAGCAGCTTAGCCGGGACCGATACGCAGTATTTT	CASSLAGTDTQYF
TRBV11-1	NA	TRBJ2-7	NA	TGTGCCGGAGCCCCCTTCCCCGGGAGCGAGCAGTACTTC	CAGAPFPGSEQYF
TRBV6-5	NA	TRBJ1-4	NA	TGTGCCAGCAACCCGGGAGGAGGAATTAATGAAAAACTGTTTTTT	CASNPGGGINEKLFF
TRBV9	NA	TRBJ2-1	TRBD2	TGTGCCAGCAGCGTAGTGGGGTCGGGGACTAGGACCTTCGGTGAGCAGTTCTTC	CASSVVGSGTRTFGEQFF
TRBV5-5	NA	TRBJ2-2	TRBD2	TGTGCCAGCAGCCTCCCGGGACTAGCGGATACTTACACCGGGGAGCTGTTTTTT	CASSLPGLADTYTGELFF